This T cell receptor beta chain was retrieved from a study of T cells in tumors after PD-1 blockade. This clone turned up a few times. The CDR3 contains 14 residues. Per the germline V gene, CDR1 is MNHNY and CDR2 is SVGAGI (reference sequence). Losses at the gene ends were 9 bases for V and 3 bases for J; bases not matched to a gene: 8. This table comes from immunoSEQ multiplex PCR, and its TCRdb copy is limited to in-frame clones, with some not included. The repertoire holds approximately 35,000 clones, with around 78% as singletons. The V call is TRBV6-6, the J call TRBJ2-5; TRBD1 matches 9 bases. This sample comprised PBMCs, obtained before anti-PD-1 treatment. The receptor comes from a human donor with basal cell carcinoma. CDR3 bases: TGTGCCAGTACGACAGGGGGGAGGGAAGAGACCCAGTACTTC. Translated: CASTTGGREETQYF.